This passage covers 24 T cell receptor beta chains from one sample sequenced in a study of post-analysis software for immune sequencing data. The TCR beta cDNA libraries carried unique molecular identifiers. One entry per CDR3 protein, called by TCRdb with MiXCR from the PCR reads. The sample lists 650,000 to 900,000 distinct CDR3 sequences, around 46% seen once, with over 4.5% in the top ten. Study results and caveats: Among roughly five TRBV segments more frequent in patients than controls were TRBV5-6, TRBV5-1 and TRBV20-1.

Antigens of these TCRs are unknown. Material for sequencing was blood. The receptors were sampled from a girl aged 10 to 17 with multiple sclerosis.

This chain links TRBV6-1 with TRBJ2-2, with TRBD2 identical over 10 bases. The V gene's germline CDR1 is MNHNS and CDR2 SASEGT. CDR3 size: 17 residues. The junction had 10 bases not matched to a gene; V was cut back by 5 bases and J by 4 bases. The CDR3 here is CASSRASGSYGTGELFF. DNA of the CDR3: TGTGCCAGCAGTAGGGCTAGCGGGAGTTATGGCACCGGGGAGCTGTTTTTT.

The CDR3, as DNA: TGCGCCAGCAGCCAAGAGGGGGGCTATGAGCAGTTCTTC. This codes for CASSQEGGYEQFF. J is TRBJ2-1 and V is TRBV4-3, with D perhaps matching TRBD1 or TRBD2 (6 bases each). With 0 bases removed from V and 8 bases from J, the gap between germline ends came to 8 bases. The CDR3 sequence is 13 residues long. In germline, CDR1 is LGHNA, CDR2 YSLEER.

This clonotype was counted a few times. This chain links TRBV7-6 with TRBJ2-7, with D uncertain. The CDR3 totals 13 residues. V lost 4 bases and J 1 base, leaving 8 bases between the germline ends. Germline V gene lookup returns CDR1 SGHVS and CDR2 FNYEAQ. The CDR3 DNA reads TGTGCCAGCAGCTACACCCGATCCTACGAGCAGTACTTC. It is translated as CASSYTRSYEQYF. Combining the CDR3 with reference TRBV7-6 and TRBJ2-7 gives the whole variable domain GAGVSQSPRYKVTKRGQDVALRCDPISGHVSLYWYRQALGQGPEFLTYFNYEAQQDKSGLPNDRFSAERPEGSISTLTIQRTEQRDSAMYRCASSYTRSYEQYFGPGTRLTVT.

This clonotype has more than one count but fewer than ten. The J gene is TRBJ2-3, the V gene TRBV30; D call uncertain. This CDR3 is 11 amino acids long. The germline V gene encodes CDR1 GTSNPN and CDR2 SVGIG (reference sequence). Trimming removed 2 bases from V and 4 bases from J, with 4 bases in between. CDR3 sequence: CAWSRADTQYF. CDR3 coding DNA: TGTGCCTGGAGTAGGGCAGATACGCAGTATTTT. The complete variable domain, with remaining parts taken from reference TRBV30 and TRBJ2-3, reads SQTIHQWPATLVQPVGSPLSLECTVEGTSNPNLYWYRQAAGRGLQLLFYSVGIGQISSEVPQNLSASRPQDRQFILSSKKLLLSDSGFYLCAWSRADTQYFGPGTRLTVL.

This clonotype was seen a handful of times. The chain uses TRBV28 and TRBJ2-5, with TRBD2 matching 7 bases. V gave up 7 bases and J gave up 5 bases; unmatched junction bases: 10. This CDR3 has 14 residues. Germline CDR1 and CDR2: MDHEN and SYDVKM. The CDR3 reads CASTTSGEQETQYF. CDR3 DNA sequence: TGTGCCAGCACCACGAGCGGGGAGCAGGAGACCCAGTACTTC.

The genes are TRBV7-9 and TRBJ1-4; weak D call: TRBD1 (6 bases). This CDR3 region has 18 residues. V lost 3 bases and J 0 bases, leaving 17 bases between the germline ends. The germline V gene encodes CDR1 SEHNR and CDR2 FQNEAQ (reference sequence). The CDR3 loop reads CASSLDEDRSATNEKLFF. CDR3 bases: TGTGCCAGCAGCTTGGACGAAGACAGGAGTGCAACTAATGAAAAACTGTTTTTT.

V usage is TRBV10-3 and J usage is TRBJ2-1, with 15 bases identical to TRBD2. The J segment lost 2 bases and the V segment lost 3 bases, leaving 14 bases of the junction unmatched. CDR1 is ENHRY and CDR2 is SYGVKD in the germline V gene. This CDR3 region has 21 residues. Here the CDR3 DNA reads TGTGCCATCAGTGACCCTACCGGGACTAGCGGGAGGCCCCAAACCTACAATGAGCAGTTCTTC. The encoded protein is CAISDPTGTSGRPQTYNEQFF.

V gene TRBV6-6 combines with J gene TRBJ2-7; D could derive from TRBD1 or TRBD2 (5 bases each). V was trimmed by 2 bases and J by 1 base, leaving 12 bases between them. The CDR3 extends over 15 amino acids. CDR1 and CDR2 from the germline V gene are MNHNY and SVGAGI (reference sequence). The CDR3 DNA is TGTGCCAGCAGTTACGCCCGGGACGGGTCCTACGAGCAGTACTTC. Translated: CASSYARDGSYEQYF.

The rearrangement uses TRBV2 and TRBJ2-7, with 9 bases lining up with TRBD1. CDR3 length: 15 amino acids. CDR1 and CDR2 from the germline V gene are SNHLY and FYNNEI. Trimming took 4 bases from V and 3 from J; bases not matched to a gene: 7. The CDR3 spells CASSGEGGQGYEQYF. The DNA of the CDR3 is TGTGCCAGCAGTGGGGAGGGGGGACAGGGCTACGAGCAGTACTTC.

The chain couples TRBV6-5 to TRBJ2-1; D is ambiguous. Germline CDR1 reads MNHEY; CDR2 reads SVGAGI. Deletions cut 6 bases from V and 7 bases from J, with 16 bases between. The CDR3 loop spans 14 amino acids. The CDR3: CASRYRASSNEQFF. The DNA for the CDR3 is TGTGCCAGCAGATACCGGGCTTCCTCAAATGAGCAGTTCTTC.

The rearrangement joins TRBV28 to TRBJ2-7; a possible D gene is TRBD1 (7 bases). Germline V lookup: CDR1 MDHEN, CDR2 SYDVKM. V was clipped by 8 bases and J by 3 bases, with 14 bases between them. The CDR3 is made up of 13 amino acids. The CDR3 loop is CASSGGKIYEQYF. CDR3 sequence (DNA): TGTGCCAGCTCAGGGGGGAAGATCTACGAGCAGTACTTC. Full variable domain (missing parts from reference TRBV28 and TRBJ2-7): DVKVTQSSRYLVKRTGEKVFLECVQDMDHENMFWYRQDPGLGLRLIYFSYDVKMKEKGDIPEGYSVSREKKERFSLILESASTNQTSMYLCASSGGKIYEQYFGPGTRLTVT.

The chain carries TRBV6-5 and TRBJ2-4; no definite D call. Looked up from germline, CDR1 is MNHEY and CDR2 is SVGAGI. This CDR3 is built from 16 residues. The V and J ends lost 4 bases and 0 bases respectively, with 13 bases between them. The CDR3 DNA follows: TGTGCCAGCAGTTTTCTGGCCGACATAGCCAAAAACATTCAGTACTTC. Protein sequence: CASSFLADIAKNIQYF.

This sequence joins TRBV7-3 and TRBJ2-3, with TRBD2 matching over 12 bases. Looked up from germline, CDR1 is SGHTA and CDR2 is FQGTGA. Unmatched junction bases numbered 6, after V lost 4 bases and J lost 4 bases. This CDR3 region has 16 residues. For the CDR3, the DNA is TGTGCCAGCAGCTCACCACTAGCGGGAGGAGCAGATACGCAGTATTTT. Translation: CASSSPLAGGADTQYF.

The chain uses TRBV12-3 or TRBV12-4 and TRBJ2-1; 7 bases match TRBD2. The V segment lost 6 bases and the J segment 4 bases; nucleotides outside the gene matches: 6. There are 14 residues in the CDR3. CDR3 loop: CASRDSGRYNEQFF. In DNA form, the CDR3 reads TGTGCCAGCAGGGATAGCGGGCGATACAATGAGCAGTTCTTC.

The chain joins TRBV10-3 to TRBJ1-1; no definite D call. CDR1 is ENHRY, CDR2 SYGVKD, per germline. V dropped 0 bases and J dropped 1 base, with 3 bases sitting between them. This CDR3 has 13 residues. CDR3 nucleotides: TGTGCCATCAGTGAGTCAGCGAACACTGAAGCTTTCTTT. Its translation: CAISESANTEAFF.

V is TRBV10-3 and J is TRBJ2-5, with 7 bases aligning to TRBD2. The CDR3 sequence is 15 residues long. The V segment lost 0 bases and the J segment 2 bases; nucleotides outside the gene matches: 3. Germline CDR1 ENHRY, CDR2 SYGVKD. CDR3 coding DNA: TGTGCCATCAGTGAGTCGGGAGGGTCGCAAGAGACCCAGTACTTC. Protein: CAISESGGSQETQYF.

Turning to this clonotype: One end of the junction varies from germline; a read error may be responsible. The rearrangement joins TRBV5-1 to TRBJ2-5, with no clear D. This CDR3 is built from 15 residues. Germline V CDR1 and CDR2: SGHRS, YFSETQ. In DNA form, the CDR3 reads TGCACCAGCAGCTTGGTATCGTCCGCCCAAGAGACCCAGTACTTC. Translated, it gives CTSSLVSSAQETQYF.

In this sample, this clonotype turned up a few times. The rearrangement links TRBV6-6 to TRBJ2-7, with 13 positions matching TRBD2. This CDR3 has 15 residues. Trimming at V came to 6 bases and at J to 5 bases, leaving 7 bases not matched to a gene. CDR1 MNHNY and CDR2 SVGAGI come from the germline V gene (reference sequence). The DNA of the CDR3 is TGTGCCAGCAGAACCCCGGGACTAGCGGGGAACGAGCAGTACTTC. This gives the protein CASRTPGLAGNEQYF.

The rearrangement links TRBV7-2 to TRBJ2-1; D is unresolved. The germline CDR1 and CDR2 sequences are SGHTA and FQGNSA. There are 13 residues in the CDR3. V was trimmed by 5 bases and J by 10 bases, leaving 15 bases between them. CDR3 protein: CASSPPGLGEQFF. The CDR3 coding sequence is TGTGCCAGCAGCCCCCCAGGCCTGGGCGAGCAGTTCTTC.

This clonotype was counted a few times. The chain is built from TRBV6-5 and TRBJ2-1; 9 nucleotides align to TRBD1. V was pared by 6 bases and J by 4 bases, with 7 bases of the junction left unmatched. Germline V CDR1 and CDR2: MNHEY, SVGAGI. The CDR3 length is 15 residues. The CDR3 loop reads CASSGQGQGYNEQFF. CDR3 nucleotide sequence: TGTGCCAGCAGCGGCCAGGGACAGGGATACAATGAGCAGTTCTTC.

This clonotype came up a few times. The CDR3 DNA sequence: TGTGCCAGCAGAACGACCACTAGCGGGAGGCCTCTCCAAGAGACCCAGTACTTC. Encoded protein: CASRTTTSGRPLQETQYF. The V call is TRBV6-1, the J call TRBJ2-5; 12 nucleotides match TRBD2. V trimming: 6 bases; J trimming: 1 base; junction bases outside the gene matches: 12. The CDR3 has 18 amino acids. In germline, CDR1 is MNHNS, CDR2 SASEGT.

This clonotype was observed a handful of times. This chain links TRBV7-9 with TRBJ1-2, with 7 bases fitting TRBD1. V gave up 6 bases and J gave up 4 bases; unmatched junction bases: 11. This CDR3 is built from 15 residues. The germline V gene encodes CDR1 SEHNR and CDR2 FQNEAQ (reference sequence). The CDR3 bases are TGTGCCAGCAGTCTAACCGGGACAGACCTCTATGGCTACACCTTC. Amino acids: CASSLTGTDLYGYTF. Full variable domain (remainder filled in from reference TRBV7-9 and TRBJ1-2): DTGVSQNPRHKITKRGQNVTFRCDPISEHNRLYWYRQTLGQGPEFLTYFQNEAQLEKSRLLSDRFSAERPKGSFSTLEIQRTEQGDSAMYLCASSLTGTDLYGYTFGSGTRLTVV.

The gene calls are TRBV9 and TRBJ2-3, with D perhaps TRBD1 (6 bases). The CDR3 covers 15 residues. Germline assignment: CDR1 SGDLS and CDR2 YYNGEE. The V end lost 7 bases, the J end lost 2 bases, and 17 bases lay between the germline ends. The CDR3 sequence is CASGAPLGATDTQYF. CDR3 nucleotide sequence: TGTGCCAGCGGGGCCCCCTTGGGGGCCACAGATACGCAGTATTTT.

Points on this clonotype: A much larger clone lies a single base off, so this may be a read error. The V call is TRBV20-1, the J call TRBJ2-7; 7 bases match TRBD2. This CDR3 has 15 residues. With V trimmed by 0 bases and J by 0 bases, 5 bases remained unmatched. Germline lookup yields CDR1 DFQATT and CDR2 SNEGSKA (reference sequence). CDR3 sequence reads: CSAREPGLSSYEQYF. CDR3 nucleotide sequence: TGCAGTGCTAGAGAGCCGGGACTAAGCTCCTACGAGCAGTACTTC.